One T cell receptor (beta chain) is described in this entry. This sample is part of a study of T cell changes during pregnancy in multiple sclerosis. CDR1 is SGHTA and CDR2 is FQGNSA in the germline V gene. The CDR3 length is 14 residues. V shed 6 bases and J 3 bases; nucleotides not matched to a gene: 4. Sequencing used immunoSEQ multiplex PCR; TCRdb keeps in-frame clones, though not all of them. The sample includes tens of thousands of clones, 90% to 95% seen only once; the top ten take around 1.7%. The clonotype originates from a female donor in good health, enrolled as a control in a pregnancy study. V and J are TRBV7-2 and TRBJ2-2; 7 nucleotides match TRBD1. The sequenced sample was peripheral blood, obtained after pregnancy. The CDR3 nucleotides read TGTGCCAGCAGTGGGACAGCATACACCGGGGAGCTGTTTTTT. Translation: CASSGTAYTGELFF.